These 21 T cell receptor beta chains were sequenced from one sample in a study of blood T cell repertoires in COVID-19. Assay: immunoSEQ multiplex PCR; the TCRdb copy retains only in-frame clones and omits some. The sample consists of tens of thousands of clones, around 84% of them appearing once. The sample taken for sequencing was peripheral blood. The receptors derive from a man aged 45-65 years with acute or convalescent COVID-19.

This clone was detected only once. The same CDR3 arises from other DNA sequences in this sample as well. The gene calls are TRBV6-2 or TRBV6-3 and TRBJ2-7; D possibly corresponds to TRBD1 (5 bases). The CDR3 covers 14 residues. The germline CDR1 and CDR2 sequences are MNHEY and SVGEGT. V was trimmed by 3 bases and J by 2 bases, leaving 11 bases between them. The DNA of the CDR3 is TGTGCCAGCAGTTATCCCCAGGGCCCCTACGAGCAGTACTTC. This codes for CASSYPQGPYEQYF.

The chain uses TRBV24-1 and TRBJ2-1; 9 bases are shared with TRBD2. CDR3 size: 15 residues. V was pared by 0 bases and J by 10 bases, with 6 bases of the junction left unmatched. CDR1 and CDR2 from the germline V gene are KGHDR and SFDVKD. The CDR3 region is CATSDLTREGLEQFF. In DNA, the CDR3 is TGTGCCACCAGTGATTTGACGCGGGAGGGCCTCGAGCAGTTCTTC.

The rearrangement links TRBV18 to TRBJ1-5; 11 bases fit TRBD1. Trimming cost V 6 bases and J 2 bases; bases outside gene matches: 6. CDR1 and CDR2 (germline): KGHSH, LQKENI. The CDR3 sequence is 16 residues long. The CDR3 sequence: CASSQDRGLGNQPQHF. CDR3 sequence (DNA): TGTGCCAGCTCGCAGGACAGGGGGCTCGGCAATCAGCCCCAGCATTTT. The entire variable domain, with the rest obtained from reference TRBV18 and TRBJ1-5, is as follows: NAGVMQNPRHLVRRRGQEARLRCSPMKGHSHVYWYRQLPEEGLKFMVYLQKENIIDESGMPKERFSAEFPKEGPSILRIQQVVRGDSAAYFCASSQDRGLGNQPQHFGDGTRLSIL.

The chain joins TRBV11-3 to TRBJ2-5; 14 nucleotides line up with TRBD2. V gave up 5 bases and J gave up 4 bases; unmatched junction bases: 3. The CDR3 extends over 15 amino acids. Germline-derived CDR1 and CDR2 are SGHNT and YENEEA. The CDR3 protein is CASSRLAGGGETQYF. CDR3 bases: TGTGCCAGCAGCCGACTAGCGGGAGGGGGAGAGACCCAGTACTTC.

The V and J genes are TRBV19 and TRBJ1-5; TRBD1 aligns across 8 bases. This CDR3 has 15 residues. CDR1 and CDR2 from the germline V gene are LNHDA and SQIVND (reference sequence). V gave up 5 bases and J gave up 3 bases; unmatched junction bases: 6. The CDR3 here is CASSLGTGFNQPQHF. The DNA for the CDR3 is TGTGCCAGTAGTCTAGGGACAGGATTCAATCAGCCCCAGCATTTT.

The chain has TRBV7-9 and TRBJ1-1; 8 bases agree with TRBD1. J gave up 7 bases and V 5 bases, and 3 bases lay outside the gene matches. The V gene's germline CDR1 is SEHNR and CDR2 FQNEAQ (reference sequence). This CDR3 is built from 12 residues. The CDR3 region has the DNA TGTGCCAGCAGCCAACAGGGGGTTGAAGCTTTCTTT. This encodes CASSQQGVEAFF.

The V call is TRBV6-6, the J call TRBJ2-7; possible D gene TRBD2, 7 bases. The CDR3 is 12 amino acids. Germline CDR1 reads MNHNY; CDR2 reads SVGAGI (reference sequence). V shed 10 bases and J shed 3 bases, with 13 bases lying between them. In DNA form, the CDR3 reads TGTGCCATCCGGGGGGCAGGCTACGAGCAGTACTTC. Protein product: CAIRGAGYEQYF.

The CDR3 loop reads CASSTGTGGFEQYF. In DNA form, the CDR3 reads TGCGCCAGCAGCACCGGGACAGGGGGCTTCGAGCAGTACTTC. J is TRBJ2-7 and V is TRBV5-1, with 12 bases lining up with TRBD1. CDR1 and CDR2 from the germline V gene are SGHRS and YFSETQ. Trimming took 4 bases from V and 6 from J; bases not matched to a gene: 5. The CDR3 runs 14 residues.

This chain connects TRBV23-1 to TRBJ2-1; tentative D call: TRBD2 (5 bases). TRBV23-1 is flagged as an ORF with uncertain function. V gave up 11 bases and J gave up 6 bases, with 23 bases separating them. The CDR3 runs 15 residues. CDR3 sequence reads: CASIASRFLSNEQFF. CDR3 sequence (DNA): TGCGCCTCCATAGCGAGCCGGTTTCTGAGCAATGAGCAGTTCTTC.

The chain uses TRBV5-1 and TRBJ2-1; the match to TRBD2 covers 8 bases. This CDR3 has 16 amino acids. V gave up 6 bases and J gave up 9 bases; unmatched junction bases: 17. Looked up from germline, CDR1 is SGHRS and CDR2 is YFSETQ. The CDR3 here is CASTRGGTQPTGEQFF. The CDR3 region has the DNA TGCGCCAGCACCCGGGGGGGGACTCAGCCGACGGGTGAGCAGTTCTTC.

The chain combines TRBV6-5 with TRBJ1-1, with D possibly matching TRBD1 (6 bases). The CDR3 totals 14 residues. Trimming stripped 2 bases from V and 5 bases from J, with 12 bases between. Germline CDR1 is MNHEY and CDR2 is SVGAGI. CDR3 DNA: TGTGCCAGCAGTTACCGGGGGGCTAGTACTGAAGCTTTCTTT. Translation: CASSYRGASTEAFF.

The chain links TRBV27 to TRBJ1-2; D gene unclear. The V gene lost 5 bases and the J gene lost 6 bases, with 16 bases spanning the gap. Germline loops: CDR1 MNHEY, CDR2 SMNVEV (reference sequence). The CDR3 sequence is 14 residues long. The CDR3 DNA is TGTGCCAGCAGTAACGCGGACTTAGAGGATGGCTACACCTTC. This encodes CASSNADLEDGYTF.

This clone was observed a handful of times. V gene TRBV28 combines with J gene TRBJ1-2; no firm D call. This CDR3 contains 15 residues. CDR1 and CDR2 (germline): MDHEN, SYDVKM. Trimming took 2 bases from V and 5 from J, leaving 15 bases between them. This chain's CDR3 is CASSLEGRTQYGYTF. CDR3 in DNA: TGTGCCAGCAGTTTAGAAGGCCGAACACAGTATGGCTACACCTTC.

This chain connects TRBV19 to TRBJ1-4; 9 bases are shared with TRBD1. Germline V gene lookup returns CDR1 LNHDA and CDR2 SQIVND (reference sequence). This CDR3 has 15 amino acids. With 1 base clipped from V and 15 bases from J, the junction kept 12 bases outside the gene matches. This CDR3 reads CASSIGGPGQGAVFF. CDR3 nucleotides: TGTGCCAGTAGTATAGGGGGGCCGGGACAGGGAGCGGTGTTTTTT.

The CDR3 coding sequence is TGTGCCAGCAGCTTAGGCAGGGTCCCTGGGGCCAACGTCCTGACTTTC. It is translated as CASSLGRVPGANVLTF. The V gene is TRBV11-3, the J gene TRBJ2-6; D might be TRBD1 (5 bases). Between the trimmed V and J ends, which lost 1 base and 2 bases, there was a span of 9 bases. Germline CDR1 reads SGHNT; CDR2 reads YENEEA. This CDR3 comprises 16 residues.

This rearrangement joins TRBV7-9 to TRBJ2-1, with D maybe TRBD2 (5 bases). V was trimmed by 4 bases and J by 8 bases, leaving 12 bases between them. The CDR3 is 13 residues long. Germline values: CDR1 SEHNR, CDR2 FQNEAQ (reference sequence). CDR3 loop: CASSSLNGDEQFF. The CDR3 nucleotides are TGTGCCAGCAGCTCTTTGAACGGGGATGAGCAGTTCTTC.

The chain links TRBV28 to TRBJ2-2, with D possibly matching TRBD2 (5 bases). V was shortened by 9 bases and J by 4 bases, with 15 bases between the two germline ends. The CDR3 consists of 14 residues. The V gene's germline CDR1 is MDHEN and CDR2 SYDVKM. In nucleotides, the CDR3 is TGTGCCAGAGGACTCTCCCCCCGCACCGGGGAGCTGTTTTTT. The encoded protein is CARGLSPRTGELFF.

This chain links TRBV10-3 with TRBJ2-7; possible D gene TRBD2, 5 bases. The V end was cut by 0 bases, the J end by 0 bases, with 6 bases between. CDR3 length: 14 amino acids. Per the germline V gene, CDR1 is ENHRY and CDR2 is SYGVKD. CDR3 DNA sequence: TGTGCCATCAGTGAGTCTACTAGCTCCTACGAGCAGTACTTC. It encodes CAISESTSSYEQYF.

The chain is built from TRBV28 and TRBJ1-1; tentatively, D is TRBD1 (5 bases). The germline V gene has CDR1 MDHEN and CDR2 SYDVKM. CDR3 length equals 12 residues. V shed 6 bases and J shed 6 bases, with 11 bases lying between them. DNA of the CDR3: TGTGCCAGCAGCGGGGGTGGTTCTGAAGCTTTCTTT. Translating it yields CASSGGGSEAFF.

The chain couples TRBV6-6 to TRBJ2-7; D may be TRBD2 (6 bases). This CDR3 has 15 residues. CDR1 is MNHNY and CDR2 is SVGAGI in the germline V gene (reference sequence). V lost 6 bases and J lost 4, with 19 bases in between. The DNA for the CDR3 is TGTGCCAGCAGCCCCACGGTAACTGGGGGGTACGAGCAGTACTTC. Protein sequence: CASSPTVTGGYEQYF.

The genes are TRBV3-1 (or the pseudogene TRBV3-2) and TRBJ2-7; 7 bases match TRBD2. Germline CDR1 and CDR2: LGHDT and YNNKEL (reference sequence). This CDR3 contains 15 residues. After removal of 4 bases from V and 3 bases from J, the junction contained 9 bases not matched to a gene. The DNA of the CDR3 is TGTGCCAGCAGCCCGCTTAGCCGGGGGGTCTACGAGCAGTACTTC. This gives the protein CASSPLSRGVYEQYF.